These T cell receptor beta chains were read from a single sample in a study of T cells in Graves' hyperthyroidism and ophthalmopathy. MiXCR, applied by TCRdb to the multiplex PCR reads, yields one record per CDR3 protein. The top ten clones hold roughly 10% of a sample with about 740,000 distinct CDR3 sequences, 11% to 15% of them seen once. Input material: blood. Source of these receptors: a woman aged 18-29 years with Graves' hyperthyroidism. Each CDR3 is given with its conserved first and last residue. The order of the fields is V gene, CDR3 protein.

TRBV27 CASSPTSGGTYEQYF
TRBV7-2 CASSPAGAGVRETQYF
TRBV27 CASSSIAQGYSNQPQHF
TRBV9 CASSGYSTGELFF
TRBV11-2 CASSLGQGASGKKETQYF
TRBV18 CASSPPRDPNEQFF
TRBV20-1 CSALDREDYNEQFF
TRBV6-5 CASSYPGQINQPQHF
TRBV20-1 CSAHRGEGNSPLHF
TRBV29-1 CSGLTRVPGGPYEQYF
TRBV29-1 CSVESGQGQLEKLFF
TRBV5-6 CASSRAGLVIDEQFF
TRBV5-8 CASSYRDSLPYEQYF
TRBV7-9 CASSFSRAGANNEQFF
TRBV18 CASSPTSGGTETQYF
TRBV20-1 CSASPMKGGYEQYF
TRBV7-2 CASSPRVAETQYF
TRBV12-3/TRBV12-4 CASSPDRGVYGYTF
TRBV28 CASSLLGTYIGELFF
TRBV2 CASSEGGTGGYNEQFF
TRBV12-3/TRBV12-4 CASRIRPLGGLVTDTQYF
TRBV4-1 CASSRPLDTDTQYF
TRBV7-9 CASSHTVPNTEAFF
TRBV30 CAWMGGSSCEQYF
TRBV24-1 CATSDPTVPGANVLTF
TRBV29-1 CSAGDRWNTEAFF
TRBV18 CASSPRDGDEQFF
TRBV12-3/TRBV12-4 CASLLSLGTEAFF